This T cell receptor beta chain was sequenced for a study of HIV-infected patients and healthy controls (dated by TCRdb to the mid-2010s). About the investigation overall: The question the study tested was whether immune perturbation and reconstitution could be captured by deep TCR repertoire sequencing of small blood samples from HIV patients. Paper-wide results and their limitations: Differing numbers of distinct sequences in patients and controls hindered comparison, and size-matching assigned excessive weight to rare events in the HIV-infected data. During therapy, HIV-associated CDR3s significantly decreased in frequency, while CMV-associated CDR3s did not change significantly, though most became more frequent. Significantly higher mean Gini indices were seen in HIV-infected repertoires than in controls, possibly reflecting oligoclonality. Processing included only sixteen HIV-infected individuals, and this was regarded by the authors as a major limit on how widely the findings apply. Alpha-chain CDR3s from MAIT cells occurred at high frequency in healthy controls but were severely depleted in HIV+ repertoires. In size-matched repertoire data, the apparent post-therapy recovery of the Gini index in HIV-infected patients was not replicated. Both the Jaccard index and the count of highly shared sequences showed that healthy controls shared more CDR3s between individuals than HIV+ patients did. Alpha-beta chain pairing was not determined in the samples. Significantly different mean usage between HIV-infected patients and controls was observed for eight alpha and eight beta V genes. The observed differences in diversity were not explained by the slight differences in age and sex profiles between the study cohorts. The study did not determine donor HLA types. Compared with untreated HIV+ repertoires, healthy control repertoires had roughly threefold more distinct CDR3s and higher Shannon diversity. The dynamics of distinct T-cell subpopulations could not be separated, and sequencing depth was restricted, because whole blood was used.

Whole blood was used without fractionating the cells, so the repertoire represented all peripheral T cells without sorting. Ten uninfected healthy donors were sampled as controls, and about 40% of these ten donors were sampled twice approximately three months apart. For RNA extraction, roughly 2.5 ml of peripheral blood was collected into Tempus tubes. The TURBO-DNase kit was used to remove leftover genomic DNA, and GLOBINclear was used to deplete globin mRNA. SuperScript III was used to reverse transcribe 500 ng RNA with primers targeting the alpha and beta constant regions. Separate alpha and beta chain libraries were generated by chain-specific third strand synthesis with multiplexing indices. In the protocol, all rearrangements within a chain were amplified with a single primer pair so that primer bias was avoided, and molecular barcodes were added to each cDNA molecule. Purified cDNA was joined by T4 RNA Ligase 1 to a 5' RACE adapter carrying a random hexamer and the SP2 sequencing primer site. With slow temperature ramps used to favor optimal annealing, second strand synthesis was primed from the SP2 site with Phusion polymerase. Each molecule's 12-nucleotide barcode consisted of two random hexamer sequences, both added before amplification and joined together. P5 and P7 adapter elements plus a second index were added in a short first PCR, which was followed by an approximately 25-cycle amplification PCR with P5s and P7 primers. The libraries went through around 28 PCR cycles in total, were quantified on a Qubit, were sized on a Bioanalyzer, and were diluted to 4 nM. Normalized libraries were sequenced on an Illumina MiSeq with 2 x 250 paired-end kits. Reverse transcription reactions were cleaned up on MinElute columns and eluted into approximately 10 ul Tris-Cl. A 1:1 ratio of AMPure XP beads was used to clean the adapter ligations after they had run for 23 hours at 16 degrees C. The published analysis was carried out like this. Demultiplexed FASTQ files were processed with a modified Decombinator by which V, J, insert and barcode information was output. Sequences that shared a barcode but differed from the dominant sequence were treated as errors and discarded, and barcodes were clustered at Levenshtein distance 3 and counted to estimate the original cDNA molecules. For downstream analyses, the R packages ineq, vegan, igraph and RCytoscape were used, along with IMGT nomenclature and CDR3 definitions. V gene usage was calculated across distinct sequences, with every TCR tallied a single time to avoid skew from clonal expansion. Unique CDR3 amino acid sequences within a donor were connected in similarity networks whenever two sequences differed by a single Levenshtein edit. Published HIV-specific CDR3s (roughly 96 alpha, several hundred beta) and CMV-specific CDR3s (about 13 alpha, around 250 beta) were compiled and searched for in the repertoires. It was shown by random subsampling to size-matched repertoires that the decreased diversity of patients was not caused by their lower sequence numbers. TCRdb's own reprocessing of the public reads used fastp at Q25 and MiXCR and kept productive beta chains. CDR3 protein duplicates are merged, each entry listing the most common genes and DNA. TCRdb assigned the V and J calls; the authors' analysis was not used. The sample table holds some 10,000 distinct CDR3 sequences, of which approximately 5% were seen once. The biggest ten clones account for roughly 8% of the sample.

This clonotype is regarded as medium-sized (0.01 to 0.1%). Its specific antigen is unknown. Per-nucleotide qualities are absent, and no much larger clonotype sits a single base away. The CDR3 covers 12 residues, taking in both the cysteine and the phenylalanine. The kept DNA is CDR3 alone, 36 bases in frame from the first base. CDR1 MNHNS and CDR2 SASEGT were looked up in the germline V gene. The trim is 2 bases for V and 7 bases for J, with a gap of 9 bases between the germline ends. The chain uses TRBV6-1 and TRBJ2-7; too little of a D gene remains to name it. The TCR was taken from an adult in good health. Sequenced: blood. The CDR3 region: CASSERVGEQYF. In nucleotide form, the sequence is TGTGCCAGCAGTGAAAGGGTGGGGGAGCAGTACTTC.